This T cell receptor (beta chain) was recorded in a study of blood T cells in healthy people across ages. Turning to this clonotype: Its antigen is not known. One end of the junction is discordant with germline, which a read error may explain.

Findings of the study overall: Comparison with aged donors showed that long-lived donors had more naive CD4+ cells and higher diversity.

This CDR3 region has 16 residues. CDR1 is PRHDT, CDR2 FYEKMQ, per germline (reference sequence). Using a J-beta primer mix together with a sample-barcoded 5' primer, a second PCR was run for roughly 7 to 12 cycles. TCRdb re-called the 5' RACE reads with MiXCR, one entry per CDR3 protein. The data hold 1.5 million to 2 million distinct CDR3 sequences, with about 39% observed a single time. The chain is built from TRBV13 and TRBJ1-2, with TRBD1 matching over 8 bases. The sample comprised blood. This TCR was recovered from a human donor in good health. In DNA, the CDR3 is TGTGCCGGCAGAAATGGGACAGGCGCTCCTAACTATGGCTACACCTTC. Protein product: CAGRNGTGAPNYGYTF.